One and the same sample provided the 10 T cell receptor beta chains below, sequenced in a study of T cells after yellow fever vaccination. TCRdb re-called the 5' RACE reads through MiXCR, storing one row per CDR3 protein. Here the sample spans about 360,000 distinct CDR3 sequences, 6% to 8% being singletons. This material consisted of PBMCs, taken 5 days after the yellow fever booster vaccination. The source of these receptors is a man aged 25-40 years who received the YFV17D yellow fever vaccine.

This clonotype was counted ten times or more. The V and J genes are TRBV14 and TRBJ2-3, with 7 bases that match TRBD2. V dropped 1 base and J dropped 2; count of bases not matched to a gene: 6. In germline, CDR1 is SGHDN, CDR2 FVKESK. The CDR3 length is 16 residues. Here the CDR3 reads CASSQVPGRNTDTQYF. CDR3 in DNA: TGTGCCAGCAGCCAAGTACCCGGGAGGAACACAGATACGCAGTATTTT.

CDR3 residues: CASSQGKRESGANVLTF. In nucleotides, the CDR3 is TGTGCCAGCAGCCAAGGGAAGAGAGAGTCTGGGGCCAACGTCCTGACTTTC. This chain uses TRBV14 with TRBJ2-6, with D hard to call. The germline V gene has CDR1 SGHDN and CDR2 FVKESK. V lost 1 base, J lost 1 base, and 11 bases lay in between. CDR3 length: 17 residues.

This clonotype has a count of ten or more. The chain employs TRBV15 and TRBJ2-3; D is unresolved. Trimming pared 5 bases from V and 6 bases from J, leaving 12 bases between. This CDR3 contains 13 residues. The germline V gene has CDR1 LNHNV and CDR2 YYDKDF (reference sequence). The CDR3 region is CATSEERIDTQYF. CDR3 bases: TGTGCCACCAGCGAGGAACGAATTGATACGCAGTATTTT.

This clonotype was seen at least ten times. This rearrangement joins TRBV7-2 to TRBJ2-3; D is unclear. The germline gives CDR1 SGHTA, CDR2 FQGNSA. V lost 5 bases and J lost 1, with 7 bases in between. This CDR3 region has 13 residues. The CDR3 is CASSAAGTDTQYF. The CDR3 bases are TGTGCCAGCAGCGCCGCGGGCACAGATACGCAGTATTTT.

J is TRBJ2-3 and V is TRBV30, with 9 nucleotides matching TRBD2. J was trimmed by 5 bases and V by 6 bases; bases with no gene match: 12. CDR3 length: 15 residues. In germline, CDR1 is GTSNPN, CDR2 SVGIG (reference sequence). The CDR3 DNA follows: TGTGCCTGCAGCCATAGGGGACTAGCCGGAGATACGCAGTATTTT. As protein: CACSHRGLAGDTQYF.

This clonotype was found many times. V is TRBV4-3 and J is TRBJ2-2, with D unresolved. This CDR3 contains 14 residues. Germline CDR1 is LGHNA and CDR2 is YSLEER. V lost 6 bases and J lost 3, with 11 bases in between. CDR3 nucleotides: TGCGCCAGCAGAGACGTAATGGACACCGGGGAGCTGTTTTTT. Protein: CASRDVMDTGELFF.

The chain carries TRBV6-2 or TRBV6-3 and TRBJ2-1, with D maybe TRBD2 (6 bases). Trimming left V 0 bases short and J 8 bases short, with 23 bases between. This CDR3 is built from 18 residues. The germline V gene has CDR1 MNHEY and CDR2 SVGEGT. CDR3 sequence (DNA): TGTGCCAGCAGTTACTCTTATGTGAGGGCGGGGCTGGAGGATGAGCAGTTCTTC. This translates into CASSYSYVRAGLEDEQFF.

V is TRBV7-9 and J is TRBJ2-7, with D perhaps matching TRBD2 (5 bases). Trimming shortened V by 5 bases and J by 2 bases, and 16 bases separated the two germline ends. This CDR3 contains 15 residues. The germline V gene encodes CDR1 SEHNR and CDR2 FQNEAQ (reference sequence). The CDR3 loop is CASSPTKEEPYEQYF. CDR3 in DNA: TGTGCCAGCAGCCCCACGAAGGAGGAACCCTACGAGCAGTACTTC.

This clonotype showed up just a few times. J is TRBJ2-5 and V is TRBV19, with D hard to call. This CDR3 is 11 amino acids long. V lost 5 bases and J lost 10, with 11 bases in between. Germline values: CDR1 LNHDA, CDR2 SQIVND (reference sequence). Here the CDR3 DNA reads TGTGCCAGTAGTTTGGCTGAGGTCCAGTACTTC. It is translated as CASSLAEVQYF.

There are many counts of this clonotype. The gene calls are TRBV29-1 and TRBJ2-2; tentatively, D is TRBD2 (6 bases). Trimming pared 4 bases from V and 5 bases from J, leaving 11 bases between. The CDR3 is made up of 13 amino acids. Germline V lookup: CDR1 SQVTM, CDR2 ANQGSEA. CDR3 nucleotide sequence: TGCAGCGTTGGAGATAGCGGTACCGGGGAGCTGTTTTTT. Protein sequence: CSVGDSGTGELFF.